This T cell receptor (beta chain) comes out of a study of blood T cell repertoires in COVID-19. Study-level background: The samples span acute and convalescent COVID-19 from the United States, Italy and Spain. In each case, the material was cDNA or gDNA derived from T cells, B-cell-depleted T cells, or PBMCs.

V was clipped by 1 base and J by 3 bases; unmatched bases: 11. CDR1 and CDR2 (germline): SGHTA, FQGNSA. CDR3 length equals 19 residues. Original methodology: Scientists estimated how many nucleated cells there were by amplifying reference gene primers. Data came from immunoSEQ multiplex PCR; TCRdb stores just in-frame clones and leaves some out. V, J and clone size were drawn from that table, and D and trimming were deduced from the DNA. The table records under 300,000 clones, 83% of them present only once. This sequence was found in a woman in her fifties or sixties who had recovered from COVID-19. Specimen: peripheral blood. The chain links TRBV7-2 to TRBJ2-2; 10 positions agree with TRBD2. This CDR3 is CASSLVWVAGGVYTGELFF. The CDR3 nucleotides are TGTGCCAGCAGCTTAGTGTGGGTAGCGGGAGGCGTTTACACCGGGGAGCTGTTTTTT. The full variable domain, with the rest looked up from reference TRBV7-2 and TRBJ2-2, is GAGVSQSPSNKVTEKGKDVELRCDPISGHTALYWYRQSLGQGLEFLIYFQGNSAPDKSGLPSDRFSAERTGGSVSTLTIQRTQQEDSAVYLCASSLVWVAGGVYTGELFFGEGSRLTVL.